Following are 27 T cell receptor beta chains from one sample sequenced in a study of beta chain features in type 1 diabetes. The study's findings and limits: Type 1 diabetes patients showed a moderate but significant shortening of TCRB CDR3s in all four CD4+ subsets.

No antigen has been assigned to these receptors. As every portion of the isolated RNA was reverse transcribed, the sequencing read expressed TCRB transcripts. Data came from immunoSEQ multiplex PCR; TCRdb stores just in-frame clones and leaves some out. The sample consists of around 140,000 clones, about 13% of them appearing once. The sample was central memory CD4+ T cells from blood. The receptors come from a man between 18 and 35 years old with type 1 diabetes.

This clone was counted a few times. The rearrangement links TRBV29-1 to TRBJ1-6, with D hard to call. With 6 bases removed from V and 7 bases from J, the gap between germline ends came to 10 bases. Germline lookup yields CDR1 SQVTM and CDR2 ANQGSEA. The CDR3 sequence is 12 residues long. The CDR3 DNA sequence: TGCAGCGTCTCAGAGGTCAATTCACCCCTCCACTTT. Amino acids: CSVSEVNSPLHF.

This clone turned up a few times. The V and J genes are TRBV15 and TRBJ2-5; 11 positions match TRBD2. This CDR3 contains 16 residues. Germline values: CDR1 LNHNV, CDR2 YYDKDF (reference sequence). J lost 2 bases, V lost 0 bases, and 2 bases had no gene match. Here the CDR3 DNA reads TGTGCCACCAGCAGAGATAGCGGGGGGGGACAAGAGACCCAGTACTTC. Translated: CATSRDSGGGQETQYF.

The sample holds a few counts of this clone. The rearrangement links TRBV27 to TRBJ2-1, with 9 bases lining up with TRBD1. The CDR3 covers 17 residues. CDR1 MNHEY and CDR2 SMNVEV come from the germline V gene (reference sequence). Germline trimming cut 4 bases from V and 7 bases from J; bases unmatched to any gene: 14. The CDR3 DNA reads TGTGCCAGCAGTTCAATGACCGGGACAGGGATTAGGAATGAGCAGTTCTTC. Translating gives CASSSMTGTGIRNEQFF.

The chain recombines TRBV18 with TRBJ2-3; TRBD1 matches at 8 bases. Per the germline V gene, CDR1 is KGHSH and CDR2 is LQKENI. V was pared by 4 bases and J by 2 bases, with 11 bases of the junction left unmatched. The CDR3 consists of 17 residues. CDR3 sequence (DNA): TGTGCCAGCTCACTCTACAGGCAGGGGGCCTCCACAGATACGCAGTATTTT. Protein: CASSLYRQGASTDTQYF.

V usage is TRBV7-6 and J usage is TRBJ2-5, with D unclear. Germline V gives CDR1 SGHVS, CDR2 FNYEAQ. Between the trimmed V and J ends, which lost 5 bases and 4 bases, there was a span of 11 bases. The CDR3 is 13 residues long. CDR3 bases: TGTGCCAGCAGCCGAGATGGTGGAGAGACCCAGTACTTC. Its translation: CASSRDGGETQYF.

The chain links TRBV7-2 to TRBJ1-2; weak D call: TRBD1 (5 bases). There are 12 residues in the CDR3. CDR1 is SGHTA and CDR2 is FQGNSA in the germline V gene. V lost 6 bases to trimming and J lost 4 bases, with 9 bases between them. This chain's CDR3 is CASSAGFYGYTF. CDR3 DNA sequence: TGTGCCAGCAGTGCAGGGTTCTATGGCTACACCTTC. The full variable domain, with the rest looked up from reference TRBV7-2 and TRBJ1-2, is GAGVSQSPSNKVTEKGKDVELRCDPISGHTALYWYRQSLGQGLEFLIYFQGNSAPDKSGLPSDRFSAERTGGSVSTLTIQRTQQEDSAVYLCASSAGFYGYTFGSGTRLTVV.

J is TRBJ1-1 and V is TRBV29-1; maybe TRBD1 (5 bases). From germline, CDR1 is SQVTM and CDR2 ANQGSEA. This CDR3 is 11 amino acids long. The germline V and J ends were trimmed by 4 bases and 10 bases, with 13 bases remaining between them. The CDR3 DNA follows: TGCAGCGTTGGCAGGCCGCAGGGAGCTTTCTTT. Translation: CSVGRPQGAFF.

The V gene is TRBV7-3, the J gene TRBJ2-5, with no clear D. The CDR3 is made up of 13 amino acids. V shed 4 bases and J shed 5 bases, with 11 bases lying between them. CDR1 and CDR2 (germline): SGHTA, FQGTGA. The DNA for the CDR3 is TGTGCCAGCAGCTCGGTCCGAAGTGAGACCCAGTACTTC. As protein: CASSSVRSETQYF.

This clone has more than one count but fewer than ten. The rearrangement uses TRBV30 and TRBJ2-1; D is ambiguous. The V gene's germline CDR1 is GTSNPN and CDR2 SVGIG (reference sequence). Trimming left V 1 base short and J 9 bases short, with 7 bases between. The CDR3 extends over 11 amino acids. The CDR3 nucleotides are TGTGCCTGGAGTGCCTGGGGTGAGCAGTTCTTC. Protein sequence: CAWSAWGEQFF.

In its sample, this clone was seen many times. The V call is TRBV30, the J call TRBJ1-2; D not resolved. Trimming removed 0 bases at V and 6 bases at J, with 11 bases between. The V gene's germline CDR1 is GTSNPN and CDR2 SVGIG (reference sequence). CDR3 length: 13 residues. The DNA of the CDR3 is TGTGCCTGGAGTGTAAACAGCCCCCATGGCTACACCTTC. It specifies CAWSVNSPHGYTF.

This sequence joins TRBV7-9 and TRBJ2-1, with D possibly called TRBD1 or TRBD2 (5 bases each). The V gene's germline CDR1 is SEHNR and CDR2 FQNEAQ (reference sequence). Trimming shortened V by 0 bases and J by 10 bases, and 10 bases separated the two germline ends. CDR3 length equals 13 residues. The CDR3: CASSLAGVKEQFF. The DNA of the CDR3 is TGTGCCAGCAGCTTAGCGGGGGTAAAGGAGCAGTTCTTC.

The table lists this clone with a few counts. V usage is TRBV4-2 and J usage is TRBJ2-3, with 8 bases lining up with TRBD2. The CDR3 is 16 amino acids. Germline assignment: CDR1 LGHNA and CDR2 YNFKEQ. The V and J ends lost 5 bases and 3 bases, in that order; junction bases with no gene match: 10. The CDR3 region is CASSRGAGGLTDTQYF. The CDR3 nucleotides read TGTGCCAGCAGCAGGGGTGCGGGGGGCCTTACAGATACGCAGTATTTT.

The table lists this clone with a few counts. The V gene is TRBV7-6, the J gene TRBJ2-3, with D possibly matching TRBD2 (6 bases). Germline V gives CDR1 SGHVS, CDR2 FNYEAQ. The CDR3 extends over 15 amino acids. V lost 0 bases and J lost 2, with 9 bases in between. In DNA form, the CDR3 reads TGTGCCAGCAGCTTAGCTGCGGGACCCACAGATACGCAGTATTTT. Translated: CASSLAAGPTDTQYF.

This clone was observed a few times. As DNA, the CDR3 is TGTGCCAGCACCGGCCCTGGCTACACCTTC. Protein: CASTGPGYTF. The chain has TRBV6-5 and TRBJ1-2, with D unresolved. This CDR3 has 10 amino acids. The ends were cut back, 7 bases at V and 7 bases at J, with 7 bases in the middle. Germline V gene data show CDR1 as MNHEY and CDR2 as SVGAGI.

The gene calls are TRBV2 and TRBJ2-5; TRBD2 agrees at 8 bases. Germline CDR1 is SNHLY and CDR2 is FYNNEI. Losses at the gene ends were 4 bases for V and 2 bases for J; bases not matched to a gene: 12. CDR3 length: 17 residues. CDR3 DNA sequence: TGTGCCAGCAGTGCCTCTTCGGGGGGGGCACAGCAAGAGACCCAGTACTTC. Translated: CASSASSGGAQQETQYF.

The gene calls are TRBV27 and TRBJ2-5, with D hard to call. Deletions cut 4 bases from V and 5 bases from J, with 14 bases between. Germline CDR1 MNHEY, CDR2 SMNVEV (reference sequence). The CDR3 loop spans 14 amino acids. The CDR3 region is CASSSYLLGETQYF. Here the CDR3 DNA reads TGTGCCAGCAGTTCCTACCTCCTGGGTGAGACCCAGTACTTC.

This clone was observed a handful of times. The CDR3 nucleotides read TGTGCCAGCAGCTTACAGCCTGGAGAGACCCAGTACTTC. The encoded protein is CASSLQPGETQYF. This chain connects TRBV7-3 to TRBJ2-5; unclear D gene. The germline gives CDR1 SGHTA, CDR2 FQGTGA. CDR3 size: 13 residues. V was cut by 2 bases and J by 4 bases, with 8 bases left in between.

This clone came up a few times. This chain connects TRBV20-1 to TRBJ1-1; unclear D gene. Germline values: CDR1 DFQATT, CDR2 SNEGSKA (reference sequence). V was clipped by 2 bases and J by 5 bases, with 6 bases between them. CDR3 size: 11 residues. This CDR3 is CSARKMTEAFF. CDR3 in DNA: TGCAGTGCTAGAAAGATGACTGAAGCTTTCTTT.

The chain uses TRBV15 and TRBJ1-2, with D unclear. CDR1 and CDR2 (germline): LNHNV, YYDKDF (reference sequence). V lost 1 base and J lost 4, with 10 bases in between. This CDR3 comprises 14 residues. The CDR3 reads CATSRAGESYGYTF. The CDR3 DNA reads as TGTGCCACCAGCAGAGCGGGTGAGTCCTATGGCTACACCTTC.

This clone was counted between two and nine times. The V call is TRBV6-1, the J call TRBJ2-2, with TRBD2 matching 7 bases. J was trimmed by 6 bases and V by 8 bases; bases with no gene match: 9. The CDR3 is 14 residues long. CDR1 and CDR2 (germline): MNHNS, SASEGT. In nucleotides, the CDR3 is TGTGCCAGCCGGAGGGAGGGGAAACCCGGGGAGCTGTTTTTT. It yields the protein CASRREGKPGELFF.

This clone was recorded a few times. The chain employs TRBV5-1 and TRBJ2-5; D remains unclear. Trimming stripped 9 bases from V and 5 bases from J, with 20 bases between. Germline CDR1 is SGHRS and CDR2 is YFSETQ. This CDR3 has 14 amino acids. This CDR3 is CATRLGFQSETQYF. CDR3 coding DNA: TGCGCCACTAGACTGGGGTTCCAATCGGAGACCCAGTACTTC.

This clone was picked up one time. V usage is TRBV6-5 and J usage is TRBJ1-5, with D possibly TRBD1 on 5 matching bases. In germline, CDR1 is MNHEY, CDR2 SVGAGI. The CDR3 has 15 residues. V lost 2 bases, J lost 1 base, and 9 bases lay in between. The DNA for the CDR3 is TGTGCCAGCAGTTACCGGGACGGAAGCAATCAGCCCCAGCATTTT. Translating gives CASSYRDGSNQPQHF.

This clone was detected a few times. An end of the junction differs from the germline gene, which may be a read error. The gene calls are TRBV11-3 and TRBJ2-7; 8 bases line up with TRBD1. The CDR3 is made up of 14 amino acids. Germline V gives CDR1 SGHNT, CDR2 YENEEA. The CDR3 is CASSLGQGFGERYF. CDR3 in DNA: TGTGCCAGCAGCTTAGGACAGGGGTTTGGTGAGCGGTACTTC. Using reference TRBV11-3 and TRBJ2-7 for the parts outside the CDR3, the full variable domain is EAGVVQSPRYKIIEKKQPVAFWCNPISGHNTLYWYLQNLGQGPELLIRYENEEAVDDSQLPKDRFSAERLKGVDSTLKIQPAELGDSAVYLCASSLGQGFGERYFGPGTRLTVT.

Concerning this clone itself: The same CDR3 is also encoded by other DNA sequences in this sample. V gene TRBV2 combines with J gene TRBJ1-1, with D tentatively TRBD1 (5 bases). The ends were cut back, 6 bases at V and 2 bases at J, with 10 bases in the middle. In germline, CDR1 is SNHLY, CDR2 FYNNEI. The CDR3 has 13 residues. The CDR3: CASRGTANTEAFF. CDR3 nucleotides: TGTGCCAGCAGAGGGACGGCAAACACTGAAGCTTTCTTT.

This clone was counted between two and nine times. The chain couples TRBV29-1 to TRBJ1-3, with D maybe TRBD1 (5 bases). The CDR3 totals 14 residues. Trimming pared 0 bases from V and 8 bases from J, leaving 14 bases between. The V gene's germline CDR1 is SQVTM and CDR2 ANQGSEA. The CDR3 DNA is TGCAGCGTTGAAGATATAGGGGCTAAGGACACCATATATTTT. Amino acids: CSVEDIGAKDTIYF.

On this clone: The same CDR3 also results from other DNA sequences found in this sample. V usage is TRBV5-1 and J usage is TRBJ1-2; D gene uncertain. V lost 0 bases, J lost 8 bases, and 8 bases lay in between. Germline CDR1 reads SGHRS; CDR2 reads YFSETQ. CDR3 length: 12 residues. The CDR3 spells CASSLDQGGYTF. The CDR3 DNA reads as TGCGCCAGCAGCTTGGATCAAGGGGGCTACACCTTC.

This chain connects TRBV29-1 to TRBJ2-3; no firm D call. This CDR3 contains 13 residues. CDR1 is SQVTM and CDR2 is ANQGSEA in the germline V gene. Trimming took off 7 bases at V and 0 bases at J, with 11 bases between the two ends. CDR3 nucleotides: TGCAGCGCCCGAGACCGTAGCACAGATACGCAGTATTTT. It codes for CSARDRSTDTQYF.